These 13 T cell receptor beta chains were all obtained from the same sample, sequenced in a study of cytomegalovirus exposure and HLA in healthy donors. The primer mix had 60 Vbeta and 13 Jbeta primers. Assay: immunoSEQ multiplex PCR; the TCRdb copy retains only in-frame clones and omits some. The sample lists fewer than 250,000 clones; about 76% were seen once. What was sequenced was PBMCs. These receptor sequences come from a male donor in good health and CMV-seropositive.

The rearrangement uses TRBV4-3 and TRBJ1-5, with TRBD1 as a possible D gene (5 bases). CDR3 length: 15 residues. V shed 4 bases and J shed 0 bases, with 10 bases lying between them. Germline CDR1 reads LGHNA; CDR2 reads YSLEER. The CDR3 loop reads CASSLDRYSNQPQHF. The CDR3 coding sequence is TGCGCCAGCAGCCTTGACAGATATAGCAATCAGCCCCAGCATTTT.

V and J are TRBV6-5 and TRBJ2-5; D is perhaps TRBD1 (7 bases). The last part of the DNA fits TRBJ2-7 better; the J call may be wrong. The CDR3 is made up of 16 amino acids. In germline, CDR1 is MNHEY, CDR2 SVGAGI. The CDR3 nucleotides are TGTGCCAGCAGTTACCTCCCCAGGGGGGACTCCTACGAGCAGTACTTC. Translated: CASSYLPRGDSYEQYF.

This clone was observed once. The chain employs TRBV9 and TRBJ2-1, with TRBD2 matching 11 bases. Trimming cost V 6 bases and J 7 bases; bases outside gene matches: 6. Germline CDR1 SGDLS, CDR2 YYNGEE. The CDR3 is made up of 14 amino acids. The CDR3 region is CASNGLAGPNEQFF. CDR3 DNA sequence: TGTGCCAGCAACGGACTAGCGGGCCCAAATGAGCAGTTCTTC.

The chain joins TRBV4-1 to TRBJ1-3; D might be TRBD1 (5 bases). There are 12 residues in the CDR3. Deletions cut 1 base from V and 7 bases from J, with 5 bases between. The germline V gene encodes CDR1 MGHRA and CDR2 YSYEKL. The CDR3 coding sequence is TGCGCCAGCAGCCAAGCAGGGAACACCATATATTTT. This sequence encodes CASSQAGNTIYF.

The table lists this clone with a few counts. The chain is built from TRBV28 and TRBJ2-5, with a tentative D call TRBD2 (5 bases). Germline lookup yields CDR1 MDHEN and CDR2 SYDVKM. The CDR3 is made up of 14 amino acids. The germline V and J ends were trimmed by 2 bases and 5 bases, with 12 bases remaining between them. The DNA for the CDR3 is TGTGCCAGCAGTTTAGGAGGACTGGAGGAGACCCAGTACTTC. This translates into CASSLGGLEETQYF.

This clone has just a few counts. The chain couples TRBV2 to TRBJ2-4, with D perhaps matching TRBD2 (6 bases). CDR1 and CDR2 from the germline V gene are SNHLY and FYNNEI. The CDR3 has 21 amino acids. V was pared by 6 bases and J by 0 bases, with 30 bases between. The CDR3 DNA reads TGTGCCAGCAGCCCCGAGGAGGGTTCCTATGCTCCACACCTAGCCAAAAACATTCAGTACTTC. This sequence encodes CASSPEEGSYAPHLAKNIQYF.

J is TRBJ1-5 and V is TRBV27; D unclear. Per germline, CDR1 MNHEY and CDR2 SMNVEV (reference sequence). This CDR3 is built from 14 residues. Trimming left V 2 bases short and J 0 bases short, with 5 bases between. This CDR3 is CASSLRYSNQPQHF. CDR3 nucleotide sequence: TGTGCCAGCAGTTTACGGTATAGCAATCAGCCCCAGCATTTT.

J is TRBJ2-6 and V is TRBV9, with TRBD2 matching 10 bases. Trimming cost V 0 bases and J 4 bases; bases outside gene matches: 7. The germline gives CDR1 SGDLS, CDR2 YYNGEE. The CDR3 contains 18 residues. The CDR3 DNA reads TGTGCCAGCAGCGTAGAGGCTAGCGGGAGTTTCGGGGCCAACGTCCTGACTTTC. It translates to CASSVEASGSFGANVLTF.

Turning to this clone: The junction differs from germline at one of its ends, possibly a read error. The J gene is TRBJ1-6, the V gene TRBV25-1; maybe TRBD1 (6 bases). The germline CDR1 and CDR2 sequences are MGHDK and SYGVNS. The CDR3 contains 13 residues. The CDR3 loop is CATQGILGSPLHF. The CDR3 DNA sequence: TGCGCCACACAGGGAATTTTAGGTTCACCCCTCCACTTT.

This sequence joins TRBV4-1 and TRBJ1-2, with D uncertain. The CDR3 is 13 residues long. The V end lost 1 base, the J end lost 8 bases, and 11 bases lay between the germline ends. The germline CDR1 and CDR2 sequences are MGHRA and YSYEKL. CDR3 sequence (DNA): TGCGCCAGCAGCCAAGGAGGTCGGCGGGGCTACACCTTC. It is translated as CASSQGGRRGYTF.

The gene calls are TRBV27 and TRBJ1-1; unclear D gene. The V end was cut by 5 bases, the J end by 7 bases, with 14 bases between. The germline V gene encodes CDR1 MNHEY and CDR2 SMNVEV (reference sequence). The CDR3 consists of 13 residues. The CDR3 nucleotides read TGTGCCAGCAGTCCAAGGGTAGAGGGTGAAGCTTTCTTT. The encoded protein is CASSPRVEGEAFF.

V is TRBV5-8 and J is TRBJ1-5; 10 bases match TRBD1. This CDR3 comprises 15 residues. The trim removed 4 bases at V and 7 bases at J, leaving 8 bases unmatched. Germline CDR1 reads SGHTS; CDR2 reads YDEGEE. CDR3 region: CASSPDRGFGQPQHF. CDR3 nucleotides: TGTGCCAGCAGCCCGGACAGGGGGTTTGGGCAGCCCCAGCATTTT.

This chain joins TRBV29-1 and TRBJ2-2; D is possibly TRBD1 (6 bases). Per the germline V gene, CDR1 is SQVTM and CDR2 is ANQGSEA. The V end was cut by 6 bases, the J end by 1 base, with 15 bases between. This CDR3 is built from 15 residues. The CDR3 loop is CSVRKRTENTGELFF. The DNA of the CDR3 is TGCAGCGTCCGAAAAAGGACAGAGAACACCGGGGAGCTGTTTTTT.